A selection of T cell receptor beta chains follows, all from one sample in a study of cytomegalovirus exposure and HLA in healthy donors. Only in-frame clones appear in the TCRdb table, and some are missing; sequencing was by immunoSEQ multiplex PCR. The sample carries over 85,000 clones, 80% to 85% recorded once. The sequenced sample was PBMCs. Receptors were obtained from a woman under 30 in good health and CMV-seropositive. CDR3s include the opening cysteine and the closing phenylalanine or tryptophan. The order of the fields is clone size, V gene, J gene, D gene, CDR3 length, CDR3 DNA, CDR3 protein. D genes are given only for firm matches. The listing skips clone size in some rows; elsewhere it reads once, few, many or a size class.

>.|TRBV19|TRBJ2-2|TRBD1|16
TGTGCCAGTAGTCCCGGGACAGGGGGCGTCGCCGGGGAGCTGTTTTTT
CASSPGTGGVAGELFF
>few|TRBV18|TRBJ2-1|TRBD2|16
TGTGCCAGCTCACCACCTGAGCGGGGGGGATTCAATGAGCAGTTCTTC
CASSPPERGGFNEQFF
>once|TRBV5-4|TRBJ1-2|.|14
TGTGCCAGCAGCTTGGGGCAGCGAAACTATGGCTACACCTTC
CASSLGQRNYGYTF
>.|TRBV10-3|TRBJ2-7|.|12
TGTGCCATCAAGGGGGTCAGCTACGAGCAGTACTTC
CAIKGVSYEQYF
>.|TRBV7-2|TRBJ2-5|TRBD2|19
TGTGCCAGCAGCCCACAGGGTAGCGGGGGGGCGTTTTCTAGGGAGACCCAGTACTTC
CASSPQGSGGAFSRETQYF
>.|TRBV6-1|TRBJ2-1|TRBD2|14
TGTGCCAGCAGTTCCGGGACTAGGGACAATGAGCAGTTCTTC
CASSSGTRDNEQFF
>.|TRBV7-2|TRBJ2-5|.|13
TGTGCCAGCAGCAGGGGGGGCTCGGAGACCCAGTACTTC
CASSRGGSETQYF
>.|TRBV28|TRBJ1-2|.|14
TGTGCCAGCAGTGGCAATCTCGGAGACTATGGCTACACCTTC
CASSGNLGDYGYTF
>.|TRBV6-1|TRBJ1-2|.|13
TGTGCCAGCAGTTCGCAGGGTGACTATGGCTACACCTTC
CASSSQGDYGYTF
>.|TRBV7-8|TRBJ2-7|TRBD1|15
TGTGCCAGCAGGGAAGGACAGGGAGAGACGGACGAGCAGTACTTC
CASREGQGETDEQYF
>.|TRBV9|TRBJ1-1|.|13
TGTGCCAGCAGCGTAGGCGGTAGTACTGAAGCTTTCTTT
CASSVGGSTEAFF
>.|TRBV5-1|TRBJ2-2|.|14
TGCGCCAGCAGCTCGACAGCGAACACCGGGGAGCTGTTTTTT
CASSSTANTGELFF
>.|TRBV6-5|TRBJ2-7|TRBD1|14
TGTGCCAGCAGTAACCGACAGGGGACCTACGAGCAGTACTTC
CASSNRQGTYEQYF
>.|TRBV11-2|TRBJ2-1|TRBD2|17
TGTGCCAGCAGCGCCGAGGGACTAGCGGGGGGTAACAATGAGCAGTTCTTC
CASSAEGLAGGNNEQFF
>.|TRBV7-2|TRBJ2-1|.|15
TGTGCCAGCAGCTCCCATCCGGAGACTAGCAATGAGCAGTTCTTC
CASSSHPETSNEQFF
>.|TRBV28|TRBJ2-3|.|16
TGTGCCAGCAGGTCCCATCCGGGACTCCACACAGATACGCAGTATTTT
CASRSHPGLHTDTQYF